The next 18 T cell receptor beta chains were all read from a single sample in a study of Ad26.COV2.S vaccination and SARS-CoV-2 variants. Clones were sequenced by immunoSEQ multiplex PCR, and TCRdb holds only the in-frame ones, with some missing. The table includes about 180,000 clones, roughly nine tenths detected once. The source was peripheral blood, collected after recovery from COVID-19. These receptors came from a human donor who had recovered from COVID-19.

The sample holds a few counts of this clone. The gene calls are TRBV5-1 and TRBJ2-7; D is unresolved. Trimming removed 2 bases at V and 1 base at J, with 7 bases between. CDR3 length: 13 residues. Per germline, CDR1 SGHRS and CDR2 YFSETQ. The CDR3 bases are TGCGCCAGCAGCTTCACGGAATCCTACGAGCAGTACTTC. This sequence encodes CASSFTESYEQYF.

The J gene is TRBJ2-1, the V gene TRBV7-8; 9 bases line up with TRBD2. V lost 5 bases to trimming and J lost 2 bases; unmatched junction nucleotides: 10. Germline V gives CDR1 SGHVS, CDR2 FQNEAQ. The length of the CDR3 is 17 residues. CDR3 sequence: CASSPRTSVSPYNEQFF. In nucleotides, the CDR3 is TGTGCCAGCAGCCCCCGGACTAGCGTCTCCCCCTACAATGAGCAGTTCTTC.

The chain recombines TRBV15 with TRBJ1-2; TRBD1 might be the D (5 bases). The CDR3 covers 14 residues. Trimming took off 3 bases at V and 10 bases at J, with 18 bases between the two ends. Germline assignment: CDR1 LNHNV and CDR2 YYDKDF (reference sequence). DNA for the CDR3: TGTGCCACCAGCAGCCCCGCCCGAGCGGGACTCTACACCTTC. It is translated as CATSSPARAGLYTF.

The CDR3: CASRQGIGNTIYF. DNA for the CDR3: TGTGCCAGCAGGCAGGGGATTGGAAACACCATATATTTT. This rearrangement joins TRBV28 to TRBJ1-3, with D possibly TRBD1 on 6 matching bases. Deletions cut 6 bases from V and 3 bases from J, with 9 bases between. The germline CDR1 and CDR2 sequences are MDHEN and SYDVKM. The CDR3 extends over 13 amino acids.

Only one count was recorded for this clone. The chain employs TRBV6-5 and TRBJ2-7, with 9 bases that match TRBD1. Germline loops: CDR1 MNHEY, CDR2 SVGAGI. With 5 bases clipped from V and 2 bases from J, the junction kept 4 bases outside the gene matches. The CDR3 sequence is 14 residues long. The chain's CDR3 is CASSTWTGAYEQYF. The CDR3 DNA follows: TGTGCCAGCAGTACCTGGACAGGGGCCTACGAGCAGTACTTC.

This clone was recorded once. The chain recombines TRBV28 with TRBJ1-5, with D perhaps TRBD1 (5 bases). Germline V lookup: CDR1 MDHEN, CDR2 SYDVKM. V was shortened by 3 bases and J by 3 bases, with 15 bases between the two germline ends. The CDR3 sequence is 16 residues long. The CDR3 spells CASSFPRQRYNQPQHF. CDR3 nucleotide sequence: TGTGCCAGCAGTTTCCCCCGACAGAGGTACAATCAGCCCCAGCATTTT.

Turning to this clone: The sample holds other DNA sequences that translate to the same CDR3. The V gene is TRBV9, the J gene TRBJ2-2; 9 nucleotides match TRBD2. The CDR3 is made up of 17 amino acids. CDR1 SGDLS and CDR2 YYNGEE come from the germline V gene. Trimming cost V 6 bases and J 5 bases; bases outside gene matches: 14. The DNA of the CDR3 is TGTGCCAGCACCCCCGGGGGCGGGGGGGCCTCGACCGGGGAGCTGTTTTTT. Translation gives CASTPGGGGASTGELFF.

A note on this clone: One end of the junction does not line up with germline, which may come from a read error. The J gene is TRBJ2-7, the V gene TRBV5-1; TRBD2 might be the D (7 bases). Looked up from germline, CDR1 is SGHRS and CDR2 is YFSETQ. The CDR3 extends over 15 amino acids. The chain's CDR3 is CPSSWGGAGAYEQYF. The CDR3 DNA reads TGCCCCAGCAGCTGGGGGGGGGCGGGGGCCTACGAGCAGTACTTC.

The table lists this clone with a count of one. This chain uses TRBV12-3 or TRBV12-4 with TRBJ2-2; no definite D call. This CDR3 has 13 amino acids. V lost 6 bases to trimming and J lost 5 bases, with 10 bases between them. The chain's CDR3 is CASSRFSTGELFF. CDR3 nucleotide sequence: TGTGCCAGCAGCCGATTTTCGACCGGGGAGCTGTTTTTT.

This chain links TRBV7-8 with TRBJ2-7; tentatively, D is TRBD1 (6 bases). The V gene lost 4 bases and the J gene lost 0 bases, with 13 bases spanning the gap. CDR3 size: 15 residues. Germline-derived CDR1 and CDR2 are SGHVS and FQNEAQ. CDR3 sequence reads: CASSSRQVNSYEQYF. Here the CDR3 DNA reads TGTGCCAGCAGCTCCCGACAGGTAAACTCCTACGAGCAGTACTTC.

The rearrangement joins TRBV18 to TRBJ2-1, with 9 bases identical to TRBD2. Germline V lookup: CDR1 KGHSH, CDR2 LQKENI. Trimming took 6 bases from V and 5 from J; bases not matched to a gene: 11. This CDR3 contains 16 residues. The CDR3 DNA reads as TGTGCCAGCTCCCCCACCGGGACTAGCTCTCACAATGAGCAGTTCTTC. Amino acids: CASSPTGTSSHNEQFF.

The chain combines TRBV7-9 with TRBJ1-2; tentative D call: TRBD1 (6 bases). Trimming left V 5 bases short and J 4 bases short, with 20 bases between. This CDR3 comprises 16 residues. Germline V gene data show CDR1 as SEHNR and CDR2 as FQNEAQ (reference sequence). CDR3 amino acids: CASSLGARIHSYGYTF. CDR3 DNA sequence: TGTGCCAGCAGCCTGGGGGCTAGGATTCACTCCTATGGCTACACCTTC.

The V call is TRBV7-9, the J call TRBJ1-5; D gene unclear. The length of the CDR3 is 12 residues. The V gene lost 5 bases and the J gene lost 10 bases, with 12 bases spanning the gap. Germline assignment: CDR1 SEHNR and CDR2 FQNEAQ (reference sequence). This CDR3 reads CASSLGPLPQHF. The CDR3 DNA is TGTGCCAGCAGCCTCGGACCGCTTCCCCAGCATTTT.

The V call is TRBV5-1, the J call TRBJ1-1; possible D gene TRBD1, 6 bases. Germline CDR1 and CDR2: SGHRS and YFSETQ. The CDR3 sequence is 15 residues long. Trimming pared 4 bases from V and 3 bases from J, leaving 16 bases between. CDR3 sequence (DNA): TGCGCCAGCAGCAGAGCAGGGGAGGGGGACACTGAAGCTTTCTTT. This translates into CASSRAGEGDTEAFF. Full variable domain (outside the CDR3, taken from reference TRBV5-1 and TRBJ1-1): KAGVTQTPRYLIKTRGQQVTLSCSPISGHRSVSWYQQTPGQGLQFLFEYFSETQRNKGNFPGRFSGRQFSNSRSEMNVSTLELGDSALYLCASSRAGEGDTEAFFGQGTRLTVV.

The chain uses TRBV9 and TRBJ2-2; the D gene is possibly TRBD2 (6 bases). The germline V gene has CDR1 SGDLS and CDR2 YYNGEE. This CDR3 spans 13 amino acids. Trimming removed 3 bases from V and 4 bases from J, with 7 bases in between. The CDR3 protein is CASSAGVTGELFF. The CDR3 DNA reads TGTGCCAGCAGCGCGGGAGTCACCGGGGAGCTGTTTTTT.

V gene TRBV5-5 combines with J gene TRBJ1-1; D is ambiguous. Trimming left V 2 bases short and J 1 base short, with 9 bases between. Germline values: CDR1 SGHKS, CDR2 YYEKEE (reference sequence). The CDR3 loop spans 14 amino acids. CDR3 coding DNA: TGTGCCAGCAGCTTTTGGGGTTCGAACACTGAAGCTTTCTTT. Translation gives CASSFWGSNTEAFF.

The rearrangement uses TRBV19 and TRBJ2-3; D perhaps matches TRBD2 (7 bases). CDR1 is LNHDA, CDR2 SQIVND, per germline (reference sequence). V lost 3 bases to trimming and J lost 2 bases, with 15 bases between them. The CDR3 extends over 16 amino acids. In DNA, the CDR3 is TGTGCCAGTAGTATCGTGGCGGGGGCTATCACAGATACGCAGTATTTT. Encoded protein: CASSIVAGAITDTQYF.

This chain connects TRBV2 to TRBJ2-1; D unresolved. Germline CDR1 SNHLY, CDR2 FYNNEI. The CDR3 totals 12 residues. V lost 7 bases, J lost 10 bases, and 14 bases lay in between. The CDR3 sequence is CASTRTDPEQFF. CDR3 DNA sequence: TGTGCCAGCACCCGCACAGACCCGGAGCAGTTCTTC.